This TCR beta chain appears in the sequencing data of a study of T cells in narcolepsy. Produced via immunoSEQ multiplex PCR; TCRdb's table is partial and in-frame only. Of 1,500 or so clones in the sample, around 37% were seen once. The germline V and J ends were trimmed by 4 bases and 5 bases, with 9 bases remaining between them. This CDR3 spans 12 amino acids. In its sample, this clone was seen a few times. Antigen specificity is unknown. The sample was cultured CD8+ T cells from cerebrospinal fluid. This receptor was obtained from a human donor with narcolepsy. V usage is TRBV5-7 and J usage is TRBJ1-1; TRBD1 is a possible D gene (5 bases). TRBV5-7 falls under the ORF class, with uncertain function. The CDR3: CASSSGGTEAFF. CDR3 coding DNA: TGTGCCAGCAGCAGCGGGGGGACTGAAGCTTTCTTT.